The clone carrying this T cell receptor beta chain was seen a few times. CDR1 and CDR2 from the germline V gene are SGHTA and FQGTGA. The CDR3 is 13 amino acids. Between the trimmed V and J ends, which lost 1 base and 7 bases, there was a span of 7 bases. Profiled with immunoSEQ multiplex PCR; TCRdb holds only in-frame clones, not every one. The sample includes roughly 140,000 clones, roughly 82% seen only once; the top ten take about 7.8%. This sample was taken from a study of blood T cell repertoires in COVID-19. This TCR was recovered from a woman aged 50 to 60 in a cohort sampled during active or convalescent COVID-19. Sequencing was performed on peripheral blood. This rearrangement joins TRBV7-3 to TRBJ1-4; D gene uncertain. The CDR3 loop reads CASSLKAGEKLFF. The CDR3 coding sequence is TGTGCCAGCAGCTTAAAGGCAGGTGAAAAACTGTTTTTT.